A selection of T cell receptor beta chains follows, all from one sample in a study of T cell repertoires in cytomegalovirus infection. TCRdb redid the calling of the reads with MiXCR, one entry per CDR3 protein. The sample includes around 320,000 distinct CDR3 sequences, more than 8% of them seen just once. Sequencing was carried out using PBMCs. The receptor set was obtained from a human donor in good health (CMV status not recorded). Some clones in this sample may be carry-over from other donors' samples. Each CDR3 is given with its conserved first and last residue. A D gene is named only where the DNA matches it firmly. Expanded clones are given a class, and other clones once, few, many or no size at all.

cdr3_nt cdr3_aa v_call d_call clone_size j_call
TGTGCCAGCAGCTTAGGGAGTCAGCCCCAGCATTTT CASSLGSQPQHF TRBV7-2 - many TRBJ1-5
TGTGCCAGCAGTTACCTTAGTGACACCGGGGAGCTGTTTTTT CASSYLSDTGELFF TRBV6-5 - many TRBJ2-2
TGTGCTAGTGGTCCATCGGGACCGAACTATGGCTACACCTTC CASGPSGPNYGYTF TRBV12-5 - - TRBJ1-2
TGTGCCAGCAGCCAAGAAGGGGGAAGGGGCCCTGATACGCAGTATTTT CASSQEGGRGPDTQYF TRBV4-2 - few TRBJ2-3
TGCGCCAGCAGCCAACGAGACCAGCGGACAGATACGCAGTATTTT CASSQRDQRTDTQYF TRBV4-1 - many TRBJ2-3
TGTGCCAGCAGCCCAGTGAACCACCTCTATGGCTACACCTTC CASSPVNHLYGYTF TRBV7-2 - many TRBJ1-2
TGTGCCAGCAGTTTAGCGGGACAGAAAGCTTTCTTT CASSLAGQKAFF TRBV12-3/TRBV12-4 TRBD1 many TRBJ1-1
TGTGCCATCGGGACTAGCGGCTTGAATGAGCAGTTCTTC CAIGTSGLNEQFF TRBV10-3 TRBD2 - TRBJ2-1
TGCAGTGTCAGGGCTAGCACAGATACGCAGTATTTT CSVRASTDTQYF TRBV20-1 - few TRBJ2-3
TGTGCCAGCAGTTTTGCCTCGGGGGCCTACGAGCAGTACTTC CASSFASGAYEQYF TRBV27 - - TRBJ2-7
TGTGCCAGTACCCCCGTGGGGCGAGCCCTCAATGAGCAGTTCTTC CASTPVGRALNEQFF TRBV19 - few TRBJ2-1
TGTGCCAGCAACCTAAGAGGAACAGGGGTAAATTCACCCCTCCACTTT CASNLRGTGVNSPLHF TRBV28 TRBD1 few TRBJ1-6
TGTGCCAGCAGCCCGGGACCTTGGAGCTCCTACGAGCAGTACTTC CASSPGPWSSYEQYF TRBV5-5 - few TRBJ2-7
TGTGCCAGTAGCCTAAGCTATGCCACTGAAGCTTTCTTT CASSLSYATEAFF TRBV19 - few TRBJ1-1
TGTGCCAGCAGCCAAGCGGGAGCAGCCCGAGATACGCAGTATTTT CASSQAGAARDTQYF TRBV14 - few TRBJ2-3
TGTGCCAGCAGACTCGACAGGGAGGGCGGCTACACCTTC CASRLDREGGYTF TRBV3-1 TRBD1 few TRBJ1-2
TGCAGCGCCCCGAGGGTAGGGCGCGTCAATGAGCAGTTCTTC CSAPRVGRVNEQFF TRBV29-1 - - TRBJ2-1
TGTGCCAGCGGACCGGGACAGGGGGCGCGTTCACCCCTCCACTTT CASGPGQGARSPLHF TRBV28 TRBD1 - TRBJ1-6
TGTGCCAGCAGTTGGGGAGGGGGTGTCATGAACACTGAAGCTTTCTTT CASSWGGGVMNTEAFF TRBV27 - - TRBJ1-1
TGTGCCACCAGTGAGTACCACAGGGGAAAGTCCTATAATTCACCCCTCCACTTT CATSEYHRGKSYNSPLHF TRBV24-1 TRBD1 - TRBJ1-6
TGTGCCAGCAGTTTGATGCGGGAGCAAGAGACCCAGTACTTC CASSLMREQETQYF TRBV27 TRBD2 few TRBJ2-5
TGCAGCGGACAGGGGGACTATGGCTACACCTTC CSGQGDYGYTF TRBV29-1 TRBD1 - TRBJ1-2
TGTGCCAGCAGCACGTTTAATCAGCCCCAGCATTTT CASSTFNQPQHF TRBV7-2 - - TRBJ1-5
TGTGCCAGCAGCTTACGACGGGACAGGGGCCTATATACGCAGTATTTT CASSLRRDRGLYTQYF TRBV7-2 TRBD1 - TRBJ2-3
TGCAGCGTAGGGGGTGCCGCTGAAGCTTTCTTT CSVGGAAEAFF TRBV29-1 - many TRBJ1-1
TGTGCCAGCAGCTTACAACAGGGGGCGCGTACTAGCCACAATGAGCAGTTCTTC CASSLQQGARTSHNEQFF TRBV7-2 TRBD1 many TRBJ2-1
TGTGCCAGCAGTACCTTTCGGGACAGGTATTCCTACGAGCAGTACTTC CASSTFRDRYSYEQYF TRBV6-2/TRBV6-3 TRBD1 few TRBJ2-7
TGCAGTGCTAGCTGGGGAGCGGGGGGGCATAGTGAGCAGTTCTTC CSASWGAGGHSEQFF TRBV20-1 TRBD2 - TRBJ2-1
TGTGCCACCAGTGCAGGGGCCAAGAAATCCTACAATGAGCAGTTCTTC CATSAGAKKSYNEQFF TRBV24-1 - - TRBJ2-1
TGTGCCAGCAGCTTAGCAGCGGGGGACCCACTGAGGGAGCAGTACTTC CASSLAAGDPLREQYF TRBV7-9 TRBD2 - TRBJ2-7
TGTGCCAGCAGCTCCCCAGGGGGGGTTTCGCGAAAACTGTTTTTT CASSSPGGVSRKLFF TRBV7-2 TRBD1 - TRBJ1-4
TGTGCCAGCAGCTTGGCCTTACAGGGGCGGCAGCCCCAGCATTTT CASSLALQGRQPQHF TRBV7-2 TRBD1 many TRBJ1-5
TGTGCCAGCAGGCTCAGGGGCAGAAACAATGAGCAGTTCTTC CASRLRGRNNEQFF TRBV28 - - TRBJ2-1
TGTGCCAGCAGCCCCTCCTCCAGGCCTCACTATGGCTACACCTTC CASSPSSRPHYGYTF TRBV7-2 - - TRBJ1-2
TGTGCCAGCAGCTTTCGAGGGGGGACCAATGAGCAGTTCTTC CASSFRGGTNEQFF TRBV7-2 - many TRBJ2-1
TGTGCCAGCTCACCACTCAGGCTAGCGGGAGTTTACAATGAGCAGTTCTTC CASSPLRLAGVYNEQFF TRBV18 TRBD2 - TRBJ2-1
TGTGCCAGCAGGCGGGGATCTGAGCAGTTCTTC CASRRGSEQFF TRBV25-1 - - TRBJ2-1
TGTGCCAGTAGTATCAGGGGAAATCAGCCCCAGCATTTT CASSIRGNQPQHF TRBV19 - - TRBJ1-5
TGTGCCAGCAGCCCCCCACAGGGGGATGCTGAAGCTTTCTTT CASSPPQGDAEAFF TRBV12-3/TRBV12-4 TRBD1 - TRBJ1-1
TGTGCTAGTGGTCTCTATAGGGAGGGGAACACTGAAGCTTTCTTT CASGLYREGNTEAFF TRBV12-5 - many TRBJ1-1
TGTGCCAGCAGCCAAGATTCAAGCTATTCACCCCTCCACTTT CASSQDSSYSPLHF TRBV3-1 - few TRBJ1-6
TGCAGTGCTTACAACTATGGCTACACCTTC CSAYNYGYTF TRBV20-1 - - TRBJ1-2